This is a list of T cell receptor beta chains from one sample in a study of blood T cell repertoires in COVID-19. Libraries were prepared by immunoSEQ multiplex PCR; TCRdb keeps only in-frame clonotypes and omits some of them. The sample holds 110,000 to 150,000 clones, around 87% seen once. Sequencing was performed on peripheral blood. The origin of the receptors is a human donor in a cohort sampled during active COVID-19. Both conserved end residues are part of each CDR3.

v_call	j_call	cdr3_aa
TRBV28	TRBJ1-2	CASSLGGANYGYTF
TRBV27	TRBJ2-3	CASTSRGPVDTQYF
TRBV5-8	TRBJ2-7	CASSRPGGGHYEQYF
TRBV4-2	TRBJ1-5	CASSQEPGDSNQPQHF
TRBV5-4	TRBJ2-5	CASSLRLAGAPAAQYF
TRBV6-1	TRBJ2-7	CASSEGLAGVSYEQYF
TRBV11-3	TRBJ2-2	CASSSGTGGNGGELFF
TRBV2	TRBJ2-7	CASRKLQGGSYEQYF
TRBV6-5	TRBJ1-1	CASRRGRGVTEAFF
TRBV6-1	TRBJ2-2	CASSHRGNTGELFF
TRBV7-8	TRBJ1-6	CASSLTGLPLHF
TRBV27	TRBJ2-3	CASSSSGGPADTQYF
TRBV6-4	TRBJ2-3	CASSEQGQSTDTQYF
TRBV27	TRBJ1-2	CASSLSRDYGYTF
TRBV3-1/TRBV3-2	TRBJ2-7	CASSRFSSGVVYEQYF
TRBV10-2	TRBJ2-7	CASSETSGSYEQYF
TRBV14	TRBJ1-3	CASSPGTAGNTIYF
TRBV4-2	TRBJ2-3	CASSESLRETDTQYF
TRBV5-1	TRBJ1-3	CASRHGQGENTIYF
TRBV7-6	TRBJ2-2	CASSLKAGRTGELFF
TRBV28	TRBJ2-1	CASSGFGRRYNEQFF
TRBV5-4	TRBJ2-5	CASSPGVQETQYF
TRBV28	TRBJ2-7	CASSPGLNVYEQYF
TRBV2	TRBJ2-7	CASIPGGSRLHEQYF
TRBV2	TRBJ1-2	CASGGTGAYGYTF
TRBV28	TRBJ2-7	CASSDRGPFEQYF
TRBV11-2	TRBJ1-5	CASSLQGNQPQHF
TRBV6-1	TRBJ1-6	CASSEVRTEYNSPLHF
TRBV9	TRBJ2-5	CASSVSGEETQYF
TRBV12-3/TRBV12-4	TRBJ2-7	CASSFPGRYEQYF
TRBV2	TRBJ1-2	CARGTGSHGNYGYTF
TRBV11-3	TRBJ2-5	CASSFGETQYF
TRBV5-1	TRBJ2-5	CASSGRAPGRGYQETQYF
TRBV7-2	TRBJ2-2	CASSSSRFGELFF
TRBV18	TRBJ2-1	CASSPLAGVDNEQFF
TRBV19	TRBJ1-2	CASSDGGSLYGYTF